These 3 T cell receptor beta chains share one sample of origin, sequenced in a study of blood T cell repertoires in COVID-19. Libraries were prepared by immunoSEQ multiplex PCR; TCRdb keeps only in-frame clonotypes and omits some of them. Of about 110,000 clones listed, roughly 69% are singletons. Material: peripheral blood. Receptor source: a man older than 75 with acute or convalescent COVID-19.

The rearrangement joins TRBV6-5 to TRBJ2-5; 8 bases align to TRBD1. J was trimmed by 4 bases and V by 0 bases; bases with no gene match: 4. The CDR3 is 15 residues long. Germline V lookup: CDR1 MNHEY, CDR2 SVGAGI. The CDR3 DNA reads TGTGCCAGCAGTTACTCGAATACAGGGGGAGAGACCCAGTACTTC. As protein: CASSYSNTGGETQYF.

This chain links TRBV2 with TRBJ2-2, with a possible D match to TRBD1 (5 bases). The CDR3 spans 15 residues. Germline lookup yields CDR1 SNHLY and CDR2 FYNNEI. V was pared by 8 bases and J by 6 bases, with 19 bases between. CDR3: CASGGLQGASGELFF. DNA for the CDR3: TGTGCCAGCGGCGGCCTCCAGGGCGCCTCCGGGGAGCTGTTTTTT.

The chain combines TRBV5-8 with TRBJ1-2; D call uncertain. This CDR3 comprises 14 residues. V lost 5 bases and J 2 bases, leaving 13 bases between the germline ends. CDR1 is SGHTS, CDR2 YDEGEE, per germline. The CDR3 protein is CASSYGITNYGYTF. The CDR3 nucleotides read TGTGCCAGCAGTTACGGGATAACCAACTATGGCTACACCTTC.